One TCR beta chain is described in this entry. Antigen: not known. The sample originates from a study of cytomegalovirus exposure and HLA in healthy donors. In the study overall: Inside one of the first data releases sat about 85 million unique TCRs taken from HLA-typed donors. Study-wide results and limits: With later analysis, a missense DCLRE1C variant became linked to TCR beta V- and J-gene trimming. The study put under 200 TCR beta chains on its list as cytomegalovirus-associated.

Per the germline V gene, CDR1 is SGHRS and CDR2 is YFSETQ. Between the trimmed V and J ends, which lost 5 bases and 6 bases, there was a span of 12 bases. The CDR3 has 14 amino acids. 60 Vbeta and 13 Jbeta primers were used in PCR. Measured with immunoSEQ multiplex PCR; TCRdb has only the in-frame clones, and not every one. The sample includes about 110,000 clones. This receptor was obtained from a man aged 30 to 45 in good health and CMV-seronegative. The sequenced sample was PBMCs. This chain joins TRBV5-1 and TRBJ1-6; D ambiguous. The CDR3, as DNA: TGCGCCAGCAGGCTTGAGGCCGTTAATTCACCCCTCCACTTT. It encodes CASRLEAVNSPLHF.